The rows below give T cell receptor beta chains drawn from one sample of a study of blood T cell repertoires in COVID-19. Clones were sequenced by immunoSEQ multiplex PCR, and TCRdb holds only the in-frame ones, with some missing. This table has 150,000 to 200,000 clones, 80% to 95% appearing once. The sample comprised peripheral blood. The origin of the receptors is a woman between 45 and 65 years old with acute or convalescent COVID-19. Each CDR3 is given with its conserved first and last residue. Fields, in order: CDR3 DNA, CDR3 protein, D gene, V gene, clone size, CDR3 length, J gene. D genes are given only for firm matches. Rows may omit the clone size; those that give it use once, few, many or a size class.

CDR3 DNA: TGTGCCAGCAGTGGAAGAGCGGGAGGAGGTGAGACCCAGTACTTC; CDR3 protein: CASSGRAGGGETQYF; D gene: TRBD2; V gene: TRBV2; clone size: .; CDR3 length: 15; J gene: TRBJ2-5
CDR3 DNA: TGTGCCAGCAGTTCGGGGGGGCGTTCTGGCTACACCTTC; CDR3 protein: CASSSGGRSGYTF; D gene: .; V gene: TRBV27; clone size: .; CDR3 length: 13; J gene: TRBJ1-2
CDR3 DNA: TGTGCCAGCAGCTTCGGGGGGGACCCCTACGAGCAGTACTTC; CDR3 protein: CASSFGGDPYEQYF; D gene: TRBD2; V gene: TRBV5-5; clone size: .; CDR3 length: 14; J gene: TRBJ2-7
CDR3 DNA: TGTGCCAGCAGCCCCTACAGGGGTTCAATGCATGGCTACACCTTC; CDR3 protein: CASSPYRGSMHGYTF; D gene: TRBD1; V gene: TRBV3-1/TRBV3-2; clone size: .; CDR3 length: 15; J gene: TRBJ1-2
CDR3 DNA: TGCGCCAGCAGCTCTGGGACAGGCGAAGAGACCCAGTACTTC; CDR3 protein: CASSSGTGEETQYF; D gene: TRBD1; V gene: TRBV5-1; clone size: .; CDR3 length: 14; J gene: TRBJ2-5
CDR3 DNA: TGTGCCAGCAGCCAAGGACTGACTAGCGGGGATTATTACAATGAGCAGTTCTTC; CDR3 protein: CASSQGLTSGDYYNEQFF; D gene: TRBD2; V gene: TRBV14; clone size: .; CDR3 length: 18; J gene: TRBJ2-1
CDR3 DNA: TGTGCCAGCAGCTTAGGGCAGGGTAATTCACCCCTCCACTTT; CDR3 protein: CASSLGQGNSPLHF; D gene: .; V gene: TRBV11-2; clone size: .; CDR3 length: 14; J gene: TRBJ1-6
CDR3 DNA: TGTGCCAGCAGTGAAGCGGGGGCTAGCGGATCCCTAGAGACCCAGTACTTC; CDR3 protein: CASSEAGASGSLETQYF; D gene: .; V gene: TRBV6-1; clone size: .; CDR3 length: 17; J gene: TRBJ2-5
CDR3 DNA: TGTGCCAGCTCTCTAAATCGACCGGGACTCGGGGGCTACACCTTC; CDR3 protein: CASSLNRPGLGGYTF; D gene: .; V gene: TRBV18; clone size: .; CDR3 length: 15; J gene: TRBJ1-2
CDR3 DNA: TGTGCCAGCAGATCCGACAGGGTCACCGGGGAGCTGTTTTTT; CDR3 protein: CASRSDRVTGELFF; D gene: TRBD1; V gene: TRBV6-5; clone size: once; CDR3 length: 14; J gene: TRBJ2-2
CDR3 DNA: TGCAGTGCTTCGGACAACCGCGAGCAGTTCTTC; CDR3 protein: CSASDNREQFF; D gene: .; V gene: TRBV20-1; clone size: .; CDR3 length: 11; J gene: TRBJ2-1